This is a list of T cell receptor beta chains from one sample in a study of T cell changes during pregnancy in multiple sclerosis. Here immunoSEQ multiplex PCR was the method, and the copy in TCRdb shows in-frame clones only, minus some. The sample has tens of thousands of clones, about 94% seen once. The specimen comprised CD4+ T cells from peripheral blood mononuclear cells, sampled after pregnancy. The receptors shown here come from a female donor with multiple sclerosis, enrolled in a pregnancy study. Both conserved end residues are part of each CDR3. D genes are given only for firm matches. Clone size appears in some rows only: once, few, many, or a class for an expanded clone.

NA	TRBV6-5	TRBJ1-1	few	TGTGCCAGCAGTTACGGGGAGAGGGACACTGAAGCTTTCTTT	CASSYGERDTEAFF
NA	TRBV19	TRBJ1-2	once	TGTGCCAGTAGTGGTGAAAGGGGCCAAGGCTACACCTTC	CASSGERGQGYTF
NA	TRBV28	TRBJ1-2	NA	TGTGCCAGCAGTTTAAACAGGGTGTATAGGTATGGCTACACCTTC	CASSLNRVYRYGYTF
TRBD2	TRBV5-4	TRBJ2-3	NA	TGTGCCAGCAGCCAGGGACTAGCGGGCAGCACAGATACGCAGTATTTT	CASSQGLAGSTDTQYF
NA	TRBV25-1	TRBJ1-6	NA	TGTGCCAGCAGTGCCAGGGGAAATTCACCCCTCCACTTT	CASSARGNSPLHF
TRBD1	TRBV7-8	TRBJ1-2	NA	TGTGCCAGCAGCACACGGGACAGGAGAATCTATGGCTACACCTTC	CASSTRDRRIYGYTF
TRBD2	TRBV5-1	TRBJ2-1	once	TGCGCCAGCAGCTCCGCGGGAGGGGCCTACAATGAGCAGTTCTTC	CASSSAGGAYNEQFF
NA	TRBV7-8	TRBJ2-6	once	TGTGCCAGCAGTTTTACTAGCCCCGGGGCCAACGTCCTGACTTTC	CASSFTSPGANVLTF
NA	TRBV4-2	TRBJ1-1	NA	TGTGCCAGCAGCCAGGGTTACAGGGTCACTGAAGCTTTCTTT	CASSQGYRVTEAFF
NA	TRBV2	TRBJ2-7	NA	TGTGCCAGCAGTAGAGAGGCCTACGAGCAGTACTTC	CASSREAYEQYF
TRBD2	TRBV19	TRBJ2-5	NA	TGTGCCAGTAGTATGTACGGGGGGGGACTTTTTTCCCAAGAGACCCAGTACTTC	CASSMYGGGLFSQETQYF
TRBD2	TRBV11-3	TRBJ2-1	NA	TGTGCCAGCAGCTCAAAAGGGTGGCTAGCGGGGACAAGAGACAATGAGCAGTTCTTC	CASSSKGWLAGTRDNEQFF
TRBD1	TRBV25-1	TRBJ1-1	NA	TGTGCCAGCAGTGAACCGGACAGGATCACTGAAGCTTTCTTT	CASSEPDRITEAFF
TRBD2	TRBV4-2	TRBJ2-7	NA	TGTGCCAGCAGCCAAGAGTCTAGCGGACCCTACGAGCAGTACTTC	CASSQESSGPYEQYF
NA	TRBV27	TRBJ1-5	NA	TGTGCCAGCAGTTTCCCCGTCCCCGTCGGGCAGCCCCAGCATTTT	CASSFPVPVGQPQHF
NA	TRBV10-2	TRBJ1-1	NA	TGCGCCAGCAGTGATTTGGGAGGGTCCTTTATGAACACTGAAGCTTTCTTT	CASSDLGGSFMNTEAFF
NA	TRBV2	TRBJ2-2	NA	TGTGCCAGCAAGGGGCGGACGAACACCGGGGAGCTGTTTTTT	CASKGRTNTGELFF
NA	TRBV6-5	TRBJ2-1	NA	TGTGCCAGCAGTTTTCGTGCCTACAATGAGCAGTTCTTC	CASSFRAYNEQFF
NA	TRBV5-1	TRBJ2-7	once	TGCGCCAGCAGCTCTAGCCCGGGGTCTTCCTACGAGCAGTACTTC	CASSSSPGSSYEQYF
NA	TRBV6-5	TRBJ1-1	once	TGTGCCAGCAGTTATCTCGGGGGATCCACTGAAGCTTTCTTT	CASSYLGGSTEAFF
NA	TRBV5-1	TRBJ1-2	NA	TGCGCCAGCAGCTTGCCGACGGACAGAGGAACGAACTATGGCTACACCTTC	CASSLPTDRGTNYGYTF
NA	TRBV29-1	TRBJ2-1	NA	TGCAGCCCGAGGACAGATTCGAATGAGCAGTTCTTC	CSPRTDSNEQFF
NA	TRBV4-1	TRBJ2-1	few	TGCGCCAGCAGCCAAGATGGCTCAACTAACAACAATGAGCAGTTCTTC	CASSQDGSTNNNEQFF
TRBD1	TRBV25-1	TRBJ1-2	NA	TGTGCCAGCAGTGAGCCGGACAGGGTAGACGGCTACACCTTC	CASSEPDRVDGYTF
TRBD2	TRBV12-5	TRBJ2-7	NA	TGTGCTAGTGGTGTAGGGACTAGCCGAGACTACGAGCAGTACTTC	CASGVGTSRDYEQYF
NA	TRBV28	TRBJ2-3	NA	TGTGCCAGCAGTTTGGGAGACCGCACAGATACGCAGTATTTT	CASSLGDRTDTQYF
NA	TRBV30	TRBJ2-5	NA	TGTGCCTGGAGCGTGGCTAGTCTCCCGACTAGGGGCCAGTACTTC	CAWSVASLPTRGQYF
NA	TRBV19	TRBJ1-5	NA	TGTGCCAGTAGTATCGGCAGGAGGGCACCCCATCAGCCCCAGCATTTT	CASSIGRRAPHQPQHF
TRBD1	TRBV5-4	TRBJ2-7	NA	TGTGCCAGCAGCTATGGAGGTCTAGGACAGGAGAAATACGAGCAGTACTTC	CASSYGGLGQEKYEQYF
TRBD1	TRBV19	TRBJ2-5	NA	TGTGCCAGTAGGGACGACAGGGGAGGTGAAGAGACCCAGTACTTC	CASRDDRGGEETQYF
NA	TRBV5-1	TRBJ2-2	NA	TGCGCCAGCAGCTTGGTGTCTAGTCGTGGGGAGCTGTTTTTT	CASSLVSSRGELFF
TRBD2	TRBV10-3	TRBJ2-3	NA	TGTGCCATCAGTGGGTTAGCGGGAGGGGCAGATACGCAGTATTTT	CAISGLAGGADTQYF
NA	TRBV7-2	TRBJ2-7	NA	TGTGCCAGCAGCTTGGTCCTAGGCCCCTACGAGCAGTACTTC	CASSLVLGPYEQYF
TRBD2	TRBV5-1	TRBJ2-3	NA	TGCGCCAGCAGCCGAAAGACTAGCGCGTCTAGCACAGATACGCAGTATTTT	CASSRKTSASSTDTQYF
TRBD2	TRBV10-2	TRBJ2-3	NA	TGCGCCAGCAGAAGAGCGGGAGTAAGCACAGATACGCAGTATTTT	CASRRAGVSTDTQYF
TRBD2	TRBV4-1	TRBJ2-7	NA	TGCGCCAGCAGCCTCAGCGGGAGGGTCTACGAGCAGTACTTC	CASSLSGRVYEQYF
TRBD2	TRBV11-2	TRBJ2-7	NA	TGTGCCAGCAGCAACCCCGGGGGAGGGCTGAGCTCCTACGAGCAGTACTTC	CASSNPGGGLSSYEQYF
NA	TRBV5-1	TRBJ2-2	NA	TGCGCCAGCAGCTTGGGTAGCGGCACCGGGGAGCTGTTTTTT	CASSLGSGTGELFF
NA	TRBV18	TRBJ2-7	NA	TGTGCCAGCTCACCCCAGGGAACTTCCTACGAGCAGTACTTC	CASSPQGTSYEQYF
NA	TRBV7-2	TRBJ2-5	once	TGTGCCAGCACCTCAGAAGAGACCCAGTACTTC	CASTSEETQYF
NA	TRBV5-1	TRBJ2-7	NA	TGCGCCAGCAGCTTGGAGGAGAGTAGACAGTACTTC	CASSLEESRQYF
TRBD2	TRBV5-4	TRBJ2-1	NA	TGTGCCAGCAGCTTTGGACTAGTCGGCAATGAGCAGTTCTTC	CASSFGLVGNEQFF
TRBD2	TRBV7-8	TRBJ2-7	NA	TGTGCCAGCAGCTTAGCGCTGATGACTAGCGGGACATACGAGCAGTACTTC	CASSLALMTSGTYEQYF
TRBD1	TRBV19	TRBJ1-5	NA	TGTGCCAGTAGTGCGGGACAGGGCAATCAGCCCCAGCATTTT	CASSAGQGNQPQHF
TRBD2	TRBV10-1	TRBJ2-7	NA	TGCGCCAGCAGCTCCTTTCGGGCGGGAGATACGGGCGAGCAGTACTTC	CASSSFRAGDTGEQYF
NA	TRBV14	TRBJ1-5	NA	TGTGCCAGCAGCCAGGGACTAAATCAGCCCCAGCATTTT	CASSQGLNQPQHF
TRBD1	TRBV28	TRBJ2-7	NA	TGTGCCAGCAGGGCAACAGGGGGTCGGGGGCAGTACTTC	CASRATGGRGQYF
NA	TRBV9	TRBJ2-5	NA	TGTGCCAGCAGCGCGGGAGTGGAGACCCAGTACTTC	CASSAGVETQYF
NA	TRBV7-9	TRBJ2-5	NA	TGTGCCAGCAGCTTCTCTAGCGCGGAGACCCAGTACTTC	CASSFSSAETQYF
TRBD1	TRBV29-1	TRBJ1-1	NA	TGCAGCGTTGAAAACAGGGGGCTCACTGAAGCTTTCTTT	CSVENRGLTEAFF